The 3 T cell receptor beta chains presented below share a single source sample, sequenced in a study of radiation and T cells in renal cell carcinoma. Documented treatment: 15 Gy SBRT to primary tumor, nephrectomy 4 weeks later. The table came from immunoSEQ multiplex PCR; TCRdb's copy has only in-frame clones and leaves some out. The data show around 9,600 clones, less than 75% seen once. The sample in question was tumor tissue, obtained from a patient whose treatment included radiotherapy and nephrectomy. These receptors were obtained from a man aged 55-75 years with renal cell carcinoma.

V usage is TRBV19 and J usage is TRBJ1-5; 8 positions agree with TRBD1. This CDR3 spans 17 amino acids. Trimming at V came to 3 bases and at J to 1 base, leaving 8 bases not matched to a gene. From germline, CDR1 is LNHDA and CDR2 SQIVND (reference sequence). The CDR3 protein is CASSIRAGGGSNQPQHF. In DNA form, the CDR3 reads TGTGCCAGTAGTATTAGGGCAGGGGGCGGGAGCAATCAGCCCCAGCATTTT.

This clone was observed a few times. The CDR3 DNA reads as TGTGCCAGCAGTTTATCCGGGGCGAACGAGCAGTACTTC. Translating gives CASSLSGANEQYF. The chain links TRBV28 to TRBJ2-7; either TRBD1 or TRBD2 may supply D (5 bases each). The CDR3 is made up of 13 amino acids. The germline V gene has CDR1 MDHEN and CDR2 SYDVKM. V lost 1 base and J lost 5, with 9 bases in between.

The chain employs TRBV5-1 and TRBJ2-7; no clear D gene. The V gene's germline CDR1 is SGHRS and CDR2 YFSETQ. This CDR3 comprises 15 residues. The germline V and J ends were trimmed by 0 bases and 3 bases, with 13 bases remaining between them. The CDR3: CASSLGGDGIYEQYF. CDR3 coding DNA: TGCGCCAGCAGCTTGGGAGGTGATGGGATCTACGAGCAGTACTTC. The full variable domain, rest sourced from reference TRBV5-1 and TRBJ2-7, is KAGVTQTPRYLIKTRGQQVTLSCSPISGHRSVSWYQQTPGQGLQFLFEYFSETQRNKGNFPGRFSGRQFSNSRSEMNVSTLELGDSALYLCASSLGGDGIYEQYFGPGTRLTVT.